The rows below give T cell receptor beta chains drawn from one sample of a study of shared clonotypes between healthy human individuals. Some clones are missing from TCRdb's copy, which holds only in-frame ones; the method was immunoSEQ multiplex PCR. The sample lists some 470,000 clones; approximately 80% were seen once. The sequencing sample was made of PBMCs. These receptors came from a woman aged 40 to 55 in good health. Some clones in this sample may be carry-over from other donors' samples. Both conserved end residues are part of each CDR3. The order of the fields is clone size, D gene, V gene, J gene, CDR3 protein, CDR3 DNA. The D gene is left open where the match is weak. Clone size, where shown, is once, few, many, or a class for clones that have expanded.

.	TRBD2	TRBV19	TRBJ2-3	CASSPQRGRGTDTQYF	TGTGCCAGTAGTCCGCAGCGGGGCAGAGGCACAGATACGCAGTATTTT
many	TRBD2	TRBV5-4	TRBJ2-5	CASSLKREAPGTQYF	TGTGCCAGCAGCTTGAAGCGGGAGGCCCCAGGAACCCAGTACTTC
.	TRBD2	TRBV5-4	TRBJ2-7	CASSLGLAGGSYEQYF	TGTGCCAGCAGCCTCGGGCTAGCGGGAGGGTCCTACGAGCAGTACTTC
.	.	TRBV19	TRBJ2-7	CASSTPGLSSYEQYF	TGTGCCAGTAGTACACCGGGCCTCAGCTCCTACGAGCAGTACTTC
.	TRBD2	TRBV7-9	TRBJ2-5	CASSPGVAGQETQYF	TGTGCCAGCAGCCCCGGGGTAGCGGGACAAGAGACCCAGTACTTC
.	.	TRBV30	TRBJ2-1	CACRQAGSHNEQFF	TGTGCCTGCCGACAAGCGGGCTCCCACAATGAGCAGTTCTTC
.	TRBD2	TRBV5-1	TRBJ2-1	CASSTSGRTNEQFF	TGCGCCAGCAGCACTAGCGGGAGAACAAATGAGCAGTTCTTC
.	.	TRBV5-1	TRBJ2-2	CASRGGPNTGELFF	TGCGCCAGCAGGGGGGGTCCGAACACCGGGGAGCTGTTTTTT
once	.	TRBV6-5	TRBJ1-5	CASSYSRDQPQHF	TGTGCCAGCAGTTACTCGAGGGATCAGCCCCAGCATTTT
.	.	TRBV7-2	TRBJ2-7	CASSLVEAYEQYF	TGTGCCAGCAGCTTAGTAGAGGCCTACGAGCAGTACTTC
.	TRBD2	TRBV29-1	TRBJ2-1	CSVGKTSGRFNEQFF	TGCAGCGTTGGTAAGACTAGCGGGAGGTTTAATGAGCAGTTCTTC
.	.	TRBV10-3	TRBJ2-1	CAIRVSPGPMRDNEQFF	TGTGCCATCAGGGTTTCGCCAGGCCCAATGAGGGACAATGAGCAGTTCTTC
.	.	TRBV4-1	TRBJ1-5	CASSQGGYQPQHF	TGCGCCAGCAGCCAAGGGGGGTATCAGCCCCAGCATTTT
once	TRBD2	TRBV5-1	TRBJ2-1	CASSLRGLAGANEQFF	TGCGCCAGCAGCTTGCGGGGACTAGCGGGAGCCAATGAGCAGTTCTTC
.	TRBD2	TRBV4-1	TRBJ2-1	CASSHPPRGVGQFF	TGCGCCAGCAGCCATCCCCCCCGGGGGGTTGGGCAGTTCTTC
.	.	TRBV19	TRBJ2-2	CASRGNTGELFF	TGTGCCAGTAGGGGGAACACCGGGGAGCTGTTTTTT
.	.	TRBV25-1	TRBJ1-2	CASSESGYYGYTF	TGTGCCAGCAGTGAATCAGGGTATTATGGCTACACCTTC
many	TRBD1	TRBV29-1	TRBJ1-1	CSGDRDLGTEAFF	TGCAGCGGGGACAGGGACTTAGGCACTGAAGCTTTCTTT
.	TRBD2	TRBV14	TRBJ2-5	CASSPVAGAGETQYF	TGTGCCAGCAGCCCAGTAGCGGGAGCCGGAGAGACCCAGTACTTC
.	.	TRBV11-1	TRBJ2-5	CASSLGYQETQYF	TGTGCCAGCAGCTTAGGGTACCAAGAGACCCAGTACTTC
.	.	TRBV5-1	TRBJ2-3	CASSLLADTSTDTQYF	TGCGCCAGCAGCTTGCTTGCCGATACTAGCACAGATACGCAGTATTTT
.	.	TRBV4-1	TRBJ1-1	CASSQFQRNTEAFF	TGCGCCAGCAGCCAATTTCAGAGGAACACTGAAGCTTTCTTT
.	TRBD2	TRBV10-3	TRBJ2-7	CAISDIAGVREQYF	TGTGCCATCAGTGATATAGCGGGAGTACGCGAGCAGTACTTC
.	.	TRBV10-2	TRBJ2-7	CATRDRLGNLYEQYF	TGCGCCACCCGGGACCGGTTGGGAAATCTCTACGAGCAGTACTTC
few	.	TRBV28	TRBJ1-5	CASSTQTRGLGNQPQHF	TGTGCCAGCAGTACACAGACGAGGGGCCTAGGCAATCAGCCCCAGCATTTT
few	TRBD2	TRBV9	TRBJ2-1	CASSVEGGRVVYEQFF	TGTGCCAGCAGCGTAGAAGGCGGGAGGGTTGTTTATGAGCAGTTCTTC
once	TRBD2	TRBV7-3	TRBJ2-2	CASSLTTTSGASGELFF	TGTGCCAGCAGCTTAACGACGACTAGCGGGGCCTCTGGGGAGCTGTTTTTT
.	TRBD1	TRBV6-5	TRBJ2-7	CASSRDRDSAEQYF	TGTGCCAGCAGTCGGGACAGGGATTCTGCCGAGCAGTACTTC
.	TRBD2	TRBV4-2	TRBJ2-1	CASSQEVLAGGIKDEQFF	TGTGCCAGCAGCCAAGAGGTTTTAGCGGGAGGGATAAAGGATGAGCAGTTCTTC
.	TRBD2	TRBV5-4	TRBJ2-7	CASSFGGGGPGEQYF	TGTGCCAGCAGCTTTGGGGGGGGAGGGCCAGGCGAGCAGTACTTC
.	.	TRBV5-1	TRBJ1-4	CASRGQATNEKLFF	TGCGCCAGCAGGGGTCAGGCAACTAATGAAAAACTGTTTTTT
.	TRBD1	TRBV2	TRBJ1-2	CASRRTGANYGYTF	TGTGCCAGCAGGAGGACAGGTGCTAACTATGGCTACACCTTC
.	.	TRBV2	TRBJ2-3	CAPTGVRADTQYF	TGTGCCCCAACGGGTGTGAGGGCAGATACGCAGTATTTT
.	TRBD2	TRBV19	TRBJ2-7	CASKIAGESHEQYF	TGTGCCAGTAAAATAGCGGGAGAGTCCCACGAGCAGTACTTC
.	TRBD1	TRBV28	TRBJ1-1	CASKPDRVSTEAFF	TGTGCCAGCAAACCGGACAGGGTGAGCACTGAAGCTTTCTTT
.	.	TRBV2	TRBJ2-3	CASKGEDTQYF	TGTGCCAGCAAGGGGGAAGATACGCAGTATTTT
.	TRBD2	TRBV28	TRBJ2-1	CASSLPGLRNEQFF	TGTGCCAGCAGTCTCCCGGGACTAAGAAATGAGCAGTTCTTC
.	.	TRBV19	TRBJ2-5	CASSSGTAETQYF	TGTGCCAGTAGTTCCGGGACGGCGGAGACCCAGTACTTC
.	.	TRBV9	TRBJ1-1	CASSVDSWVTEAFF	TGTGCCAGCAGCGTAGATAGCTGGGTCACTGAAGCTTTCTTT
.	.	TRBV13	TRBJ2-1	CASTTWLAPTYNEQFF	TGTGCCAGCACCACTTGGCTAGCGCCGACCTACAATGAGCAGTTCTTC
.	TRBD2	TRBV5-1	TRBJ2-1	CASSLEAGADEQFF	TGCGCCAGCAGCTTGGAAGCGGGAGCGGATGAGCAGTTCTTC
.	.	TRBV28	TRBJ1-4	CASIGVGPRNEKLFF	TGTGCCAGCATAGGGGTAGGACCGAGGAATGAAAAACTGTTTTTT
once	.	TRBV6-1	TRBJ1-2	CASSTGGGYTF	TGTGCCAGCAGTACAGGCGGTGGCTACACCTTC
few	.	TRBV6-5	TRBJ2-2	CASRTGLNTGELFF	TGTGCCAGCAGGACAGGTTTGAACACCGGGGAGCTGTTTTTT
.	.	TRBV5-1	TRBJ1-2	CASSSFPRDEMGGGYTF	TGCGCCAGCAGCTCCTTCCCCCGGGACGAAATGGGGGGAGGCTACACCTTC
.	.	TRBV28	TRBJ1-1	CASSLSPAFGAFF	TGTGCCAGCAGTTTATCCCCCGCGTTCGGAGCTTTCTTT
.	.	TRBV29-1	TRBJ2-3	CSVEVRSGRDTQYF	TGCAGCGTTGAAGTTAGGTCAGGGAGAGATACGCAGTATTTT
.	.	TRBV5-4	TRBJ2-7	CASSFGGQYYEQYF	TGTGCCAGCAGTTTCGGGGGACAGTACTACGAGCAGTACTTC
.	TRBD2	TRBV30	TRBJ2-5	CACTTIAGVETQYF	TGTGCCTGCACAACTATAGCGGGGGTAGAGACCCAGTACTTC
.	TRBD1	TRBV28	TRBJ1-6	CASSSPRTGINSPLHF	TGTGCCAGCAGTTCCCCTCGGACAGGGATTAATTCACCCCTCCACTTT
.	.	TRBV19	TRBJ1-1	CASSFDRNTEAFF	TGTGCCAGTAGTTTTGACAGGAACACTGAAGCTTTCTTT
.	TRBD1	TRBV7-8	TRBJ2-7	CASSLGTGVPWEQYF	TGTGCCAGCAGCCTAGGGACAGGGGTACCCTGGGAGCAGTACTTC
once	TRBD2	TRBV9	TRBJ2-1	CASSVGRAGGTNEQFF	TGTGCCAGCAGCGTAGGCAGAGCGGGAGGGACCAATGAGCAGTTCTTC
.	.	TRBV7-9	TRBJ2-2	CASSPAGPFSVNTGELFF	TGTGCCAGCAGCCCAGCCGGGCCTTTCAGCGTTAACACCGGGGAGCTGTTTTTT